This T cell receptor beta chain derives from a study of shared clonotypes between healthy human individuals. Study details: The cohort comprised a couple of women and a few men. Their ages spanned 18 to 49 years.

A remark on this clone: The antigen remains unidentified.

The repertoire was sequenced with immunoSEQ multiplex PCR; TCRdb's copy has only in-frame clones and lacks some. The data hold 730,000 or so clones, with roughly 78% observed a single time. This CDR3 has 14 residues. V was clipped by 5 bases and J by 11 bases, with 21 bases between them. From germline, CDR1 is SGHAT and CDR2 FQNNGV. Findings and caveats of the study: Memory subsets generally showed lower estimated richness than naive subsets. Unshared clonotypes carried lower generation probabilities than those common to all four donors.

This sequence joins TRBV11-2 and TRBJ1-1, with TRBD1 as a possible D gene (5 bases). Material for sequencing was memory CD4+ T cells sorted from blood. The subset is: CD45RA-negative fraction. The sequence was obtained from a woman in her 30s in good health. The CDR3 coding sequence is TGTGCCAGCAGCCCCGGGCAGAGGGCGCGGGGGGCTTTCTTT. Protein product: CASSPGQRARGAFF.